The rows below give T cell receptor beta chains drawn from one sample of a study of T cell responses to AZD1222 COVID-19 vaccine. Profiling relied on immunoSEQ multiplex PCR, and the TCRdb table lists in-frame clones only, not all of them. The sample has some 130,000 clones, around four fifths seen once. The sequencing here drew on peripheral blood, taken on day 0 of AZD1222 vaccination. The receptors were gathered from an adult in good health. The CDR3 runs from the conserved cysteine through the conserved F or W. D genes are given only for firm matches. Where a row states a size, it is once, few, many or the class of an expanded clone; other rows omit it.

D	V	size	J	DNA	CDR3
-	TRBV3-1/TRBV3-2	-	TRBJ1-2	TGTGCCAGCAGCCAAGCTCCGGGAAATGGCTACACCTTC	CASSQAPGNGYTF
-	TRBV5-6	-	TRBJ1-3	TGTGCCAGCAGCTTGGGACGGACGAACTCTGGAAACACCATATATTTT	CASSLGRTNSGNTIYF
-	TRBV12-3/TRBV12-4	-	TRBJ1-2	TGTGCCAGCAGTTTAAGAGTTGGTTATGGCTACACCTTC	CASSLRVGYGYTF
-	TRBV24-1	-	TRBJ2-5	TGTGCCACCAGTGATTTGGGCGGGGTAGGGACCCAGTACTTC	CATSDLGGVGTQYF
TRBD2	TRBV14	-	TRBJ2-3	TGTGCCAGCAGCCTACCGAGCGGCGGGAGAACGCAGTATTTT	CASSLPSGGRTQYF
-	TRBV6-5	-	TRBJ1-3	TGTGCCAGCAGTTACTCCGGGGGAAACACCATATATTTT	CASSYSGGNTIYF
-	TRBV29-1	-	TRBJ1-3	TGCAGCGTTGAGGACCGGGGGTCCGGAAACACCATATATTTT	CSVEDRGSGNTIYF
-	TRBV28	-	TRBJ1-3	TGTGCCAGCAGTTTCGGCGGATCAAACACCATATATTTT	CASSFGGSNTIYF
TRBD1	TRBV3-1/TRBV3-2	-	TRBJ1-6	TGTGCCAGCAGCCGGGACAGGGTTTCACCCCTCCACTTT	CASSRDRVSPLHF
-	TRBV7-2	-	TRBJ1-1	TGTGCCAGCAGCATACTGACAGCGTCTGAAGCTTTCTTT	CASSILTASEAFF
-	TRBV2	-	TRBJ1-2	TGTGCCAGCGCGGGGAATGGCTACACCTTC	CASAGNGYTF
TRBD1	TRBV28	-	TRBJ1-2	TGTGCCAGCAGTTTCTCCATCACATCCGGGACAGGGTTTTACTATGGCTACACCTTC	CASSFSITSGTGFYYGYTF
-	TRBV28	-	TRBJ1-2	TGTGCCAGCAGTTTATCCACAGTTTCCTCCTATGGCTACACCTTC	CASSLSTVSSYGYTF
-	TRBV28	-	TRBJ2-5	TGTGCCAGCAGTTTGAAAAAAGAGACCCAGTACTTC	CASSLKKETQYF
TRBD1	TRBV19	-	TRBJ2-3	TGTGCCAGTAGTCCTGAAAGGACAGGTGGGAACACAGATACGCAGTATTTT	CASSPERTGGNTDTQYF
-	TRBV27	-	TRBJ1-5	TGTGCCAGCAGTTTCTCCTCGGGGATGGGCAATCAGCCCCAGCATTTT	CASSFSSGMGNQPQHF
-	TRBV7-8	few	TRBJ1-1	TGTGCCAGCAGCTTAGTACAGGGTGGGACTGAAGCTTTCTTT	CASSLVQGGTEAFF
-	TRBV30	-	TRBJ1-4	TGTGCCTGGAGTGCACCGCCTCCAGGAAAACTGTTTTTT	CAWSAPPPGKLFF
-	TRBV7-8	-	TRBJ2-7	TGTGCCAGCAGCTTAGTGTATCTGTCTTCTGAGCAGTACTTC	CASSLVYLSSEQYF
-	TRBV5-1	once	TRBJ2-5	TGCGCCAGCAGCTTGGGTCCTGTAACCCAAGAGACCCAGTACTTC	CASSLGPVTQETQYF
TRBD1	TRBV2	-	TRBJ1-1	TGTGCCAGCACCTCAACAGGGGTGACTGAAGCTTTCTTT	CASTSTGVTEAFF
-	TRBV28	-	TRBJ2-1	TGTGCCAGCAGTTTCTTTGCGGGGGCCCACAATGAGCAGTTCTTC	CASSFFAGAHNEQFF
-	TRBV30	-	TRBJ1-6	TGTGCCTGGAGTGTACCCCTGAGCTCCTATAATTCACCCCTCCACTTT	CAWSVPLSSYNSPLHF
TRBD2	TRBV5-6	once	TRBJ2-1	TGTGCCAGCAGCTTGTCCAGCGGGGGTTTGGGGTACAATGAGCAGTTCTTC	CASSLSSGGLGYNEQFF
TRBD1	TRBV5-8	-	TRBJ1-1	TGTGCCAGCAGCTTCCGGGACAGGGCTAACACTGAAGCTTTCTTT	CASSFRDRANTEAFF
-	TRBV28	-	TRBJ1-1	TGTGCCAGCAGTTTAACGTGGGATGAAGCTTTCTTT	CASSLTWDEAFF
TRBD2	TRBV5-4	-	TRBJ2-1	TGTGCCAGCAGCTTGCCTCGGGGGGGCTCCTACAATGAGCAGTTCTTC	CASSLPRGGSYNEQFF
-	TRBV12-3/TRBV12-4	-	TRBJ1-6	TGTGCCAGCAGTTTTATGAGGGATTCACCCCTCCACTTT	CASSFMRDSPLHF
TRBD1	TRBV5-4	-	TRBJ1-3	TGTGCCAGCAGCCTGGACAGGGGGCCTGGAAACACCATATATTTT	CASSLDRGPGNTIYF
-	TRBV14	-	TRBJ2-2	TGTGCCAGCAGCCATTGGGCCAACACCGGGGAGCTGTTTTTT	CASSHWANTGELFF
-	TRBV27	-	TRBJ1-5	TGTGCCAGCAGTTTTAACGGAAATCAGCCCCAGCATTTT	CASSFNGNQPQHF
-	TRBV7-9	-	TRBJ1-3	TGTGCCAGCAGTAATCTGATTGCTGGAAACACCATATATTTT	CASSNLIAGNTIYF
-	TRBV7-2	-	TRBJ1-5	TGTGCCAGCAGCGGACAGACCAATCAGCCCCAGCATTTT	CASSGQTNQPQHF
TRBD2	TRBV2	-	TRBJ2-5	TGTGCCAGCCGAGGGACTACCCAAGAGACCCAGTACTTC	CASRGTTQETQYF
-	TRBV5-1	-	TRBJ1-6	TGCGCCAGCAGCGCGCGGACGGGCAGCTCCTATAATTCACCCCTCCACTTT	CASSARTGSSYNSPLHF
-	TRBV3-1/TRBV3-2	-	TRBJ1-2	TGTGCCAGCAGCCGCCGAGGGTCGGTGGACTACACCTTC	CASSRRGSVDYTF
-	TRBV6-5	-	TRBJ1-6	TGTGCCGCTACTCTAGGAGGACAGAGAAATTCACCCCTCCACTTT	CAATLGGQRNSPLHF
-	TRBV18	-	TRBJ2-7	TGTGCCAGCTCACCAGCGGAGAACGAGCAGTACTTC	CASSPAENEQYF
TRBD2	TRBV24-1	-	TRBJ2-3	TGTGCCACCAGTGTTACTAGCGGGGGTACAGATACGCAGTATTTT	CATSVTSGGTDTQYF
TRBD1	TRBV7-6	-	TRBJ1-6	TGTGCCAGCAGCGAGAGGACAGGGATGACCTATAATTCACCCCTCCACTTT	CASSERTGMTYNSPLHF
-	TRBV7-2	once	TRBJ2-1	TGTGCCAGCAGCCCCTCCGATTCGAGCTCCTACAATGAGCAGTTCTTC	CASSPSDSSSYNEQFF
TRBD1	TRBV10-3	-	TRBJ2-2	TGTGCCATCAGTGAGTCGAGGACAGGAGTTCGGCTTCGGACCGGGGAGCTGTTTTTT	CAISESRTGVRLRTGELFF
-	TRBV19	-	TRBJ1-5	TGTGCCAGTCACCCCCGAGGGAATCAGCCCCAGCATTTT	CASHPRGNQPQHF
TRBD2	TRBV28	-	TRBJ2-1	TGTGCCAGCAGTTTGGGACTAGCGGGGGGCGGTGAGCAGTTCTTC	CASSLGLAGGGEQFF
-	TRBV3-1/TRBV3-2	-	TRBJ1-5	TGTGCCAGCAGCCAAGAAGGAGGGTTCAACAATCAGCCCCAGCATTTT	CASSQEGGFNNQPQHF
-	TRBV6-6	-	TRBJ1-1	TGTGCCAGCAGTTTAACGTCTGGGAGGGGGAACACTGAAGCTTTCTTT	CASSLTSGRGNTEAFF
-	TRBV27	once	TRBJ1-3	TGTGCCAGCAGTCCGGGGGTCTTTGGAAACACCATATATTTT	CASSPGVFGNTIYF
-	TRBV14	-	TRBJ1-1	TGTGCCAGCAGCCCACAGGGTGGGGAAGCTTTCTTT	CASSPQGGEAFF
-	TRBV15	-	TRBJ1-3	TGTGCCACCAGCAGAGATTTGCCGGGCCAGGGGTCTGGAAACACCATATATTTT	CATSRDLPGQGSGNTIYF
TRBD1	TRBV5-1	once	TRBJ2-1	TGCGCCAGCAGCTTTCGTCCCGGGACAGGGCCCTTTATTGAGCAGTTCTTC	CASSFRPGTGPFIEQFF
-	TRBV5-1	-	TRBJ1-1	TGCGCCAGCAGCTTGCGTATTGACAGCCTCAACACTGAAGCTTTCTTT	CASSLRIDSLNTEAFF
-	TRBV9	-	TRBJ2-2	TGTGCCAGCAGCGTACCCCTCGGGGAGCCGAACACCGGGGAGCTGTTTTTT	CASSVPLGEPNTGELFF
-	TRBV3-1/TRBV3-2	-	TRBJ2-5	TGTGCCAGCAGCCAGTCTCGGGGGCGGGAGACCCAGTACTTC	CASSQSRGRETQYF
TRBD1	TRBV15	-	TRBJ2-7	TGTGCCACCAGCAGACCACGGACAGGACAAACTACCTACGAGCAGTACTTC	CATSRPRTGQTTYEQYF
-	TRBV4-2	few	TRBJ1-4	TGTGCCAGCAGCCAGGACGGGGGTAATGAAAAACTGTTTTTT	CASSQDGGNEKLFF
-	TRBV12-3/TRBV12-4	few	TRBJ1-2	TGTGCCAGCAGCCGGGGGGTCCGTGGCTACACCTTC	CASSRGVRGYTF
TRBD1	TRBV29-1	-	TRBJ1-5	TGCACCCCGGGACACAGGGGTGGAAATCAGCCCCAGCATTTT	CTPGHRGGNQPQHF